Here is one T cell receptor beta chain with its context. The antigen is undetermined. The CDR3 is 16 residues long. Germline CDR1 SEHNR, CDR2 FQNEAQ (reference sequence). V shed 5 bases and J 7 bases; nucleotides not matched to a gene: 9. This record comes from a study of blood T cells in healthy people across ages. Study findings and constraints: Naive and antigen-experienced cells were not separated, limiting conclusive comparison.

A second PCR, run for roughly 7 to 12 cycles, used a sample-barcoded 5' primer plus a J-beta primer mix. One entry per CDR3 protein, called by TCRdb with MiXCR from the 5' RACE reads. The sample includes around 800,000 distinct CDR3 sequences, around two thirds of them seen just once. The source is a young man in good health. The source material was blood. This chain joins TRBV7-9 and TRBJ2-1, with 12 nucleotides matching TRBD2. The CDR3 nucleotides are TGTGCCAGCAGCCCCTCGACTAGCGGGGGTGTGAATGAGCAGTTCTTC. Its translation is CASSPSTSGGVNEQFF.